This entry features one TCR beta chain sequence. The sample is drawn from a study of brain T cells in children with intractable seizures. Assay: immunoSEQ multiplex PCR; the TCRdb copy retains only in-frame clones and omits some. The data contain around 80,000 clones, under 95% of them singletons. Germline-derived CDR1 and CDR2 are SGHKS and YYEKEE (reference sequence). The CDR3 spans 16 residues. V was pared by 0 bases and J by 6 bases, with 11 bases of the junction left unmatched. At least one anti-epileptic drug was given before surgery. This clonotype was obtained from a girl aged 2-9 years with Rasmussen encephalitis and intractable seizures. The chain is built from TRBV5-5 and TRBJ1-1, with 7 bases lining up with TRBD1. Here the sequenced sample was peripheral blood, taken at surgery. Written as DNA, the CDR3 is TGTGCCAGCAGCTTGGGTAGTATAGGCAGGGGGGCTGAAGCTTTCTTT. Its protein product is CASSLGSIGRGAEAFF.